This TCR beta chain appears in the sequencing data of a study of Japanese encephalitis immunity and Zika vaccine responses (dated by TCRdb to the early 2020s). About the full investigation: Each included participant got alum-adjuvanted ZPIV three times, at weeks 0, 4 and 28, with every dose being 5.0 ug. Two to three months ahead of the first ZPIV dose, approximately 13 participants were given JEV vaccine (IXIARO) as a two-dose regimen with the doses 28 days apart. Twelve participants received one dose of YFV vaccine (YF-VAX) before ZPIV, and eight to ten participants were flavivirus-naive. For TCR sequencing, about six representative participants were selected from each pre-vaccination group, and samples were taken at week 0 (after pre-vaccination, before ZPIV) and at week 52. TCR repertoires from three flavivirus-naive individuals were additionally analyzed at weeks 2, 6 and 52 after the start of ZPIV vaccination. The stimulations used peptide pools from ZIKV structural proteins divided into flavivirus-conserved and non-conserved sets, or JEV or YFV peptides that matched the pre-vaccination. ZIKV peptides were 15-mers overlapping by 11 residues, selected for NetMHCpan/NetMHCII-predicted epitopes with affinity below 50 nM. The study tested whether prior Japanese encephalitis virus (JEV) or yellow fever virus (YFV) vaccination shaped CD4 T cell responses to the Zika vaccine. General findings and caveats noted by the study authors: CD8 T cell responses of very low magnitude were detected against ZIKV peptide pools and were observed in only a few individuals. Higher repertoire similarity across time-points and stimulations was observed in JEV-pre-vaccinated donors than in YFV-pre-vaccinated donors, indicating that more clonotypes were common to ZIKV and JEV stimulation. The analysis covered only a subset of trial participants who had three doses and adequate samples, rather than the whole vaccinated cohort. The samples grouped by participant and showed no similarity across individuals, which suggests that no public TCRs were detected. Peptide-pool deconvolution was not performed because of sample size limitations, and consequently the individual peptides driving cross-reactive responses were not identified. After ZPIV, a significant decrease in repertoire richness of CD4 T cells responding to conserved ZIKV epitopes was observed in JEV-pre-vaccinated donors.

By share, this clonotype ranks as large (0.1 to 1%). Base qualities are not provided; no much larger clone lies one nucleotide away. Taken from cysteine to phenylalanine, the CDR3 has 11 residues. Only the CDR3 DNA is retained, 33 bases long and in frame from the first base. CDR1 and CDR2, looked up from the germline V gene, are SGDLS and YYNGEE. The V and J ends are trimmed by 3 bases and 7 bases, leaving 7 bases between them. After labeling with CellTrace CFSE, PBMCs were cultured for roughly 6 days in RPMI containing roughly 7.5% human serum along with peptide pools, each at about 0.98 ug/mL. Unfixed proliferating CD4 T cells were sorted on a BD FACSAria as live CD56-CD19-CD16-CD3+CD4+ CFSE-low cells. Enrolled adults were healthy and seronegative for ZIKV, JEV, YFV, DENV and WNV by microneutralization screening. The samples were taken from a phase 1, double-blinded, randomized, placebo-controlled trial testing an alum-adjuvanted Zika purified-inactivated virus (ZPIV) vaccine. Peripheral blood mononuclear cells were isolated using a standard procedure and kept frozen in liquid nitrogen until needed.

Library preparation employed 5' RACE. Before sequencing, the TCRbeta libraries were pooled in amounts proportional to the number of cells sorted for each library. Total RNA from sorted cells was extracted with RNAzol RT, and cDNA was made with an oligo(dT) primer and a template-switching oligo. Using Kapa HiFi, PCR amplified the TCRbeta V-CDR3-J region between a SMARTer oligo primer and a TCRbeta constant-region primer. A second PCR attached Illumina adaptors and sample-specific index barcodes, followed by HighPrep bead cleanup and Bioanalyzer confirmation of a band of roughly 650 bp. Libraries were sequenced on an Illumina MiSeq with 2x151 bp paired-end reads. In the source study's methods: Reads were demultiplexed with an in-house Java program, and MiXCR assigned TCRbeta annotations and counted clonotypes. To assess repertoire overlap, Morisita-Horn indices from the R package vegan were used, along with UPGMA clustering and Circos plots of recurring clonotypes. Shannon diversity and richness were normalized to the highest possible value given the input cell numbers, yielding values from 0 to 1. CDR3beta sequences were aligned with MUSCLE, distances computed with SeqinR, and multidimensional scaling plotted in R. The public reads were reanalyzed by TCRdb: fastp trimming at Q25, MiXCR alignment, in-frame beta chains only. Every distinct CDR3 protein forms one entry, paired with its most common genes and DNA. The V and J calls here are based on TCRdb, not the publication. In this sample the table shows 300 to 450 distinct CDR3 sequences, roughly 2.7% of which occur a single time. Around 40% of the sample is taken by the ten largest.

The TCR sequence derives from an adult woman who received an inactivated Zika virus vaccine. The chain links TRBV9 with TRBJ1-1; no D gene call is confident. The material was antigen-activated CD4+ T cells from blood, cultured, obtained during a Zika inactivated vaccine study. This receptor carries the CDR3 CASSDSFEAFF. The bases are TGTGCCAGCAGCGACAGTTTTGAAGCTTTCTTT.